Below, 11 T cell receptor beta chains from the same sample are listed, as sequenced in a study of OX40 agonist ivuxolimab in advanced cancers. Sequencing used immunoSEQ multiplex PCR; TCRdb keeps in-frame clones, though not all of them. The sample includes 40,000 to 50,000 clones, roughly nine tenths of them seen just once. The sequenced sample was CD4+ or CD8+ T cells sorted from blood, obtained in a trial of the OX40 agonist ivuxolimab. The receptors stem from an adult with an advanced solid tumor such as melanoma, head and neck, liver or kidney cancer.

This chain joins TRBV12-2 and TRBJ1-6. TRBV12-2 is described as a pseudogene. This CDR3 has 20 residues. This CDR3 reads CASRLSGEGTNVNYNSPLHF. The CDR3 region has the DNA TGTGCAAGTCGCTTATCAGGGGAGGGAACGAATGTTAACTATAATTCACCCCTCCACTTT.

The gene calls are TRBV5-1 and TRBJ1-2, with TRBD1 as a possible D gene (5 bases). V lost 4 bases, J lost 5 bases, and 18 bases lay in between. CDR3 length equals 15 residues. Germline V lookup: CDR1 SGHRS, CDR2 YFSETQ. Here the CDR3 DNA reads TGCGCCAGCAGCCCTGGCGGGACGGGCCTTTATGGCTACACCTTC. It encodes CASSPGGTGLYGYTF.

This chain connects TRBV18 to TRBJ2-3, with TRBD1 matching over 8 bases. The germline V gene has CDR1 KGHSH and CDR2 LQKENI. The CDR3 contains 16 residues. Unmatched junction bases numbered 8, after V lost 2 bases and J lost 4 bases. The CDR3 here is CASSPVLGQGPDTQYF. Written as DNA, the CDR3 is TGTGCCAGCTCACCAGTGCTCGGACAGGGACCAGATACGCAGTATTTT.

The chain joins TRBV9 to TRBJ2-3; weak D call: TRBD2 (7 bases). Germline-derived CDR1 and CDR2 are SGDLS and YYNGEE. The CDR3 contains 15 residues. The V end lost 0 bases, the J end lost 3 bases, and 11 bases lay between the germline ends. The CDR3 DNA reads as TGTGCCAGCAGCGTAGAAGGGGGAGGGACAGATACGCAGTATTTT. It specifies CASSVEGGGTDTQYF.

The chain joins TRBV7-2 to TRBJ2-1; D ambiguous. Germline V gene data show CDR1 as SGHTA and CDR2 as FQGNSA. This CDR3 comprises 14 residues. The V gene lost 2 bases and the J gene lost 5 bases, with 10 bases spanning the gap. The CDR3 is CASSLRGPNNEQFF. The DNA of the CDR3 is TGTGCCAGCAGCTTAAGAGGACCCAACAATGAGCAGTTCTTC.

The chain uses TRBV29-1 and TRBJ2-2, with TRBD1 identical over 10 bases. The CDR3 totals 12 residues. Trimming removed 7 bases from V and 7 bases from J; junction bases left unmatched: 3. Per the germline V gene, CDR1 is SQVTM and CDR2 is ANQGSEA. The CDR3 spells CSGDRGVGELFF. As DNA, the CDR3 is TGCAGCGGGGACAGGGGTGTCGGGGAGCTGTTTTTT.

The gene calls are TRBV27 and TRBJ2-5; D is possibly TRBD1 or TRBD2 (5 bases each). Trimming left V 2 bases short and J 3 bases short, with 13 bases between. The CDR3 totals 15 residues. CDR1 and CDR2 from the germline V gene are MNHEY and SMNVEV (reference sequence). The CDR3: CASSLGIGAEETQYF. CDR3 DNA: TGTGCCAGCAGTTTAGGGATCGGGGCGGAAGAGACCCAGTACTTC.

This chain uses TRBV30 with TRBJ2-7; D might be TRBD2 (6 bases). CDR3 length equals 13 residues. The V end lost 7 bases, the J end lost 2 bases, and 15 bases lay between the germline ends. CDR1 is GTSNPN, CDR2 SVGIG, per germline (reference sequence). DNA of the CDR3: TGTGCCTCATCCTCCGGGACTGCCTACGAGCAGTACTTC. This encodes CASSSGTAYEQYF.

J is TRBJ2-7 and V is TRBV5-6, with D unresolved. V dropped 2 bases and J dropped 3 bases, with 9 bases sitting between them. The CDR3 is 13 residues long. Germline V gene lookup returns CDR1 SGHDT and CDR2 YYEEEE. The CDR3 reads CASSFWTLYEQYF. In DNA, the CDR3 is TGTGCCAGCAGCTTCTGGACCCTCTACGAGCAGTACTTC.

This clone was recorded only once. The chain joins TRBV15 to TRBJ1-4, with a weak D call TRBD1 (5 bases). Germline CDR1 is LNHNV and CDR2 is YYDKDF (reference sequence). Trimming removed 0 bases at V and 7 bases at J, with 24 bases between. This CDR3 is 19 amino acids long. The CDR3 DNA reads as TGTGCCACCAGCAGAGATCATGAAGGGGTGGCGGAGGAGGCTGAAAAACTGTTTTTT. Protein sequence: CATSRDHEGVAEEAEKLFF.

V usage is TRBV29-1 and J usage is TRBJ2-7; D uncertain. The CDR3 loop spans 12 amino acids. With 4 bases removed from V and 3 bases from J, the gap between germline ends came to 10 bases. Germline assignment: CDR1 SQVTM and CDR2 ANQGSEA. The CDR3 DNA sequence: TGCAGCGTTGTGGGCAGAAACTACGAGCAGTACTTC. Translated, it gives CSVVGRNYEQYF.